The present T cell receptor beta chain was sequenced within a study of shared T cell receptors in the human thymus. Repertoires were generated with immunoSEQ multiplex PCR, while TCRdb's copy carries only in-frame clones and drops some. There are 500,000 to 850,000 clones in the sample; 87% occur only once, and 0.0094% lies in the top ten. Germline V lookup: CDR1 SGHRS, CDR2 YFSETQ. With V trimmed by 4 bases and J by 0 bases, 6 bases remained unmatched. The CDR3 runs to 17 residues. These data are also associated with another study on human thymus T cells. That report adds: Donors were healthy Finnish infants having corrective surgery for congenital heart defects. It was from resections taken during corrective heart surgery that the thymus tissue came. What appeared biased in thymic and blood repertoires was the usage of V and J genes. The related literature has documented a marked overlap of thymic repertoires among unrelated individuals.

The sequence derives from a boy less than two years old with a congenital heart defect. This chain joins TRBV5-1 and TRBJ2-7; 14 bases are a match to TRBD2. Sequencing was performed on thymocytes. The CDR3 DNA reads TGCGCCAGCAGCGTGGGACTAGCGGGGGCCAGCTCCTACGAGCAGTACTTC. Its protein product is CASSVGLAGASSYEQYF.